The present TCR beta chain was sequenced within a study of vaccination effects on CD4 cells after COVID-19. For this clone: Its antigen is undetermined.

When around ten days of culture had elapsed, CD4+ T cells were isolated. As their vaccination, participants received two doses of either BNT162b2 or mRNA-1273. TCRdb keeps only in-frame clones here, not all; method: immunoSEQ multiplex PCR. This sample has approximately 9,800 clones; approximately 76% occur once, and the top ten carry 10% to 13%. Sequences were derived from CD4+ T cells from PBMCs cultured without peptide, sampled after COVID-19 vaccination. The clonotype was recovered from a human donor who received a COVID-19 vaccine.

CDR3 DNA sequence: TGTGCCTGGAGTGTACCAGGGAGGGCTGAAGCTTTCTTT. Encoded protein: CAWSVPGRAEAFF. This rearrangement joins TRBV30 to TRBJ1-1; D may be TRBD1 (5 bases). V shed 0 bases and J shed 6 bases, with 11 bases lying between them. CDR3 size: 13 residues. The germline V gene has CDR1 GTSNPN and CDR2 SVGIG (reference sequence).